Listed below are T cell receptor beta chains from one sample, sequenced in a study of shared clonotypes between healthy human individuals. Only in-frame clones appear in the TCRdb table, and some are missing; sequencing was by immunoSEQ multiplex PCR. The repertoire holds approximately 2.5 million clones, with under 95% as singletons. Sequencing input: naive CD4+ T cells from PBMCs. Receptors originate from a man between 18 and 29 years old in good health. Some clones in this sample may be carry-over from other donors' samples. The CDR3 runs from the conserved cysteine through the conserved F or W. The D gene is left open where the match is weak. Clone size, where shown, is once, few, many, or a class for clones that have expanded.

CDR3 | J | D | V | size
CASSLRGEGRNQPQHF | TRBJ1-5 | NA | TRBV28 | once
CAWRNGRLSDLNTEAFF | TRBJ1-1 | NA | TRBV30 | few
CASLRRDVNEQFF | TRBJ2-1 | NA | TRBV28 | NA
CASSLTGGESGYTF | TRBJ1-2 | TRBD1 | TRBV6-1 | NA
CASSLAVAVPTQYF | TRBJ2-3 | NA | TRBV7-2 | NA
CASSFPGLANPNEQFF | TRBJ2-1 | TRBD2 | TRBV5-1 | NA
CASSLGTGLPYEQYF | TRBJ2-7 | TRBD1 | TRBV5-1 | NA
CASSEAGVLGYGYTF | TRBJ1-2 | NA | TRBV6-1 | NA
CASSITSGEQYF | NA | TRBD2 | TRBV5-8 | NA
CASSRGTGPTDTQYF | TRBJ2-3 | NA | TRBV11-3 | once
CASSLRYRASNQPQHF | TRBJ1-5 | NA | TRBV27 | NA
CSERRNNEQFF | TRBJ2-1 | NA | TRBV20-1 | few
CASSLAGAAEQYF | TRBJ2-7 | NA | TRBV7-9 | NA
CASSRNHRGPGGNTIYF | TRBJ1-3 | TRBD1 | TRBV5-4 | once
CASSYAGNEQFF | TRBJ2-1 | NA | TRBV6-5 | NA
CASSLLAGIDNEQFF | TRBJ2-1 | TRBD2 | TRBV5-1 | NA
CSVGGGGQPQHF | TRBJ1-5 | NA | TRBV29-1 | NA
CASSHLTNQYEQYF | TRBJ2-7 | NA | TRBV28 | NA
CASSRNNEKLFF | TRBJ1-4 | NA | TRBV4-1 | NA
CASSIGRPNTGELFF | TRBJ2-2 | NA | TRBV19 | NA
CASSQDEGRGTYEQYF | TRBJ2-7 | TRBD1 | TRBV4-1 | NA
CATSRTTGYQETQYF | TRBJ2-5 | TRBD1 | TRBV15 | NA
CASSLAGSVAFF | TRBJ1-1 | NA | TRBV5-1 | NA
CASSLALETQYF | TRBJ2-5 | NA | TRBV5-1 | NA
CASNRQVKTGELFF | TRBJ2-2 | NA | TRBV19 | NA
CASSPTGTYSYNEQFF | TRBJ2-1 | NA | TRBV7-3 | NA
CASSLASSYEQYF | TRBJ2-7 | NA | TRBV7-9 | NA
CASSETGGHQPQHF | TRBJ1-5 | TRBD1 | TRBV6-5 | NA
CASSRQGYEQFF | TRBJ2-1 | TRBD1 | TRBV7-2 | NA
CASREGGSTDTQYF | TRBJ2-3 | NA | TRBV10-1 | NA
CASSTDSDPQLFF | TRBJ1-4 | NA | TRBV2 | NA
CASDLQGAPNTGELFF | TRBJ2-2 | TRBD1 | TRBV28 | NA
CASSYSLVTEQYF | TRBJ2-7 | NA | TRBV6-5 | NA
CASRDYEQYF | TRBJ2-7 | NA | TRBV6-5 | NA
CASSSLGRQVGYEQYF | TRBJ2-7 | NA | TRBV5-6 | NA
CASSTLAGGAGELFF | TRBJ2-2 | TRBD2 | TRBV11-2 | NA
CASSLIARKDEQFF | TRBJ2-1 | NA | TRBV28 | NA
CASGTGGSNQPQHF | TRBJ1-5 | TRBD1 | TRBV6-5 | NA
CASSPQGGNGYTF | TRBJ1-2 | TRBD1 | TRBV7-3 | NA
CASSVGNVFTEAFF | TRBJ1-1 | NA | TRBV9 | NA
CASSSRVAGDTDTQYF | TRBJ2-3 | TRBD2 | TRBV7-3 | NA
CASSPGTSGTNEQFF | TRBJ2-1 | TRBD2 | TRBV5-1 | NA
CASSYGTATYEQYF | TRBJ2-7 | TRBD1 | TRBV6-6 | NA
CASRTTSGRQGNEQFF | TRBJ2-1 | TRBD2 | TRBV4-2 | NA
CASSLVLTTNTEAFF | TRBJ1-1 | NA | TRBV5-1 | NA
CASSSGGRTQYF | TRBJ2-5 | TRBD1 | TRBV28 | NA
CASSQGLAGSYEQYF | TRBJ2-7 | TRBD2 | TRBV14 | NA
CASSFTRTDTQYF | TRBJ2-3 | NA | TRBV6-4 | NA
CASIGITYGYTF | TRBJ1-2 | NA | TRBV28 | NA
CASSLNQGDYGYTF | TRBJ1-2 | TRBD1 | TRBV7-2 | NA
CTSSQDWGTEGAHNSPLHF | TRBJ1-6 | NA | TRBV1 | NA